This entry is about one T cell receptor beta chain. Its specificity is unknown. This sample was included in a study of blood T cells in healthy people across ages. Whole-study context: When template switching was applied, about one barcoded beta molecule was captured per two T cells. Points from the study as a whole: Unsorted PBMC input precluded a conclusive naive versus antigen-experienced comparison.

The germline V and J ends were trimmed by 2 bases and 9 bases, with 11 bases remaining between them. CDR3 length equals 12 residues. CDR1 DFQATT and CDR2 SNEGSKA come from the germline V gene (reference sequence). Then a second PCR, running roughly 6 to 11 cycles, was carried out with a sample-barcoded 5' primer and a J-beta primer mix. Each of the cDNA molecules was tagged by a template-switch adaptor with 12 random nucleotides. From the 5' RACE reads, TCRdb called clonotypes with MiXCR, one entry per CDR3 protein. The sample yields 600,000 to 1,000,000 distinct CDR3 sequences, 58% seen once. This receptor was identified in a man younger than 40 in good health. The source material was blood. The V and J genes are TRBV20-1 and TRBJ2-1; D unclear. The CDR3 loop reads CSARQLSSEQFF. CDR3 nucleotide sequence: TGCAGTGCTAGACAGTTATCCAGTGAGCAGTTCTTC.